This entry lists 31 T cell receptor beta chains sequenced from one sample in a study of T cells in Graves' hyperthyroidism and ophthalmopathy. Amplified TCR beta CDR3 regions derived from RNA transcripts. The HTBI primer set served for first-round RT-PCR of the TCR CDR3. MiXCR, applied by TCRdb to the multiplex PCR reads, yields one record per CDR3 protein. The sample holds approximately 690,000 distinct CDR3 sequences, about 14% seen once. Source material: blood. The receptors derive from a woman aged 50 to 60 with Graves' ophthalmopathy.

This clonotype was detected many times. The chain is built from TRBV5-1 and TRBJ2-2; the D is unclear. Germline CDR1 reads SGHRS; CDR2 reads YFSETQ. The length of the CDR3 is 16 residues. V gave up 4 bases and J gave up 0 bases, with 13 bases separating them. CDR3 sequence: CASSTWTGPNTGELFF. CDR3 nucleotides: TGCGCCAGCAGCACCTGGACGGGCCCGAACACCGGGGAGCTGTTTTTT.

The gene calls are TRBV12-3 or TRBV12-4 and TRBJ1-1; D gene uncertain. V lost 6 bases and J 4 bases, leaving 12 bases between the germline ends. The CDR3 has 13 amino acids. The CDR3 spells CASRLLKGTEAFF. The CDR3 DNA is TGTGCCAGCAGACTTCTTAAGGGCACTGAAGCTTTCTTT.

The chain recombines TRBV13 with TRBJ1-2; 7 bases map to TRBD1. This CDR3 spans 16 amino acids. Germline assignment: CDR1 PRHDT and CDR2 FYEKMQ (reference sequence). J was trimmed by 3 bases and V by 1 base; bases with no gene match: 8. CDR3 in amino acids: CASSLDAGGRDYGYTF. CDR3 bases: TGTGCCAGCAGCTTAGACGCAGGGGGGAGGGACTATGGCTACACCTTC.

This clonotype was detected a few times. The chain couples TRBV10-3 to TRBJ1-4, with D unresolved. V lost 2 bases and J lost 3, with 7 bases in between. The CDR3 is 14 residues long. CDR1 is ENHRY and CDR2 is SYGVKD in the germline V gene. CDR3 loop: CAISEAGANEKLFF. CDR3 DNA: TGTGCCATCAGTGAGGCCGGCGCTAATGAAAAACTGTTTTTT.

This clonotype was seen many times. The chain couples TRBV18 to TRBJ1-4, with unresolved D. Trimming cost V 6 bases and J 4 bases, with 6 bases left between them. Germline V CDR1 and CDR2: KGHSH, LQKENI. CDR3 length equals 12 residues. CDR3 sequence: CASSPVNEKLFF. CDR3 DNA: TGTGCCAGCTCGCCAGTTAATGAAAAACTGTTTTTT.

In this sample, this clonotype turned up many times. The rearrangement uses TRBV7-3 and TRBJ2-7; tentative D call: TRBD1 (6 bases). This CDR3 is 15 amino acids long. V dropped 5 bases and J dropped 2 bases, with 16 bases sitting between them. Germline CDR1 SGHTA, CDR2 FQGTGA. The CDR3 loop is CASSPRQGPPYEQYF. The CDR3 DNA reads TGTGCCAGCAGCCCAAGGCAGGGGCCACCCTACGAGCAGTACTTC.

The table lists this clonotype with many counts. The chain employs TRBV20-1 and TRBJ2-7; 13 bases match TRBD2. CDR3 length: 16 residues. Trimming at V came to 3 bases and at J to 6 bases, leaving 11 bases not matched to a gene. CDR1 and CDR2 from the germline V gene are DFQATT and SNEGSKA (reference sequence). CDR3 protein: CSASPSGLAGASEQYF. CDR3 coding DNA: TGCAGTGCTAGCCCCTCCGGACTAGCGGGAGCTAGCGAGCAGTACTTC.

There are many counts of this clonotype. The genes are TRBV2 and TRBJ2-1; 9 positions agree with TRBD2. This CDR3 has 15 residues. Trimming cost V 3 bases and J 4 bases; bases outside gene matches: 4. Germline V CDR1 and CDR2: SNHLY, FYNNEI. The CDR3 sequence: CASSDRLAGYNEQFF. The CDR3 DNA follows: TGTGCCAGCAGTGATCGGCTAGCGGGATACAATGAGCAGTTCTTC.

The table lists this clonotype with a few counts. This rearrangement joins TRBV29-1 to TRBJ2-2; D possibly corresponds to TRBD2 (6 bases). CDR1 SQVTM and CDR2 ANQGSEA come from the germline V gene. The length of the CDR3 is 13 residues. V was cut by 5 bases and J by 1 base, with 8 bases left in between. CDR3 sequence: CSVPGVNTGELFF. CDR3 DNA sequence: TGCAGCGTTCCGGGAGTGAACACCGGGGAGCTGTTTTTT.

The chain recombines TRBV9 with TRBJ1-5; D is undetermined. Germline CDR1 and CDR2: SGDLS and YYNGEE. This CDR3 spans 15 amino acids. V lost 0 bases to trimming and J lost 1 base, with 8 bases between them. This chain's CDR3 is CASSVEGSSNQPQHF. In DNA form, the CDR3 reads TGTGCCAGCAGCGTAGAGGGATCAAGCAATCAGCCCCAGCATTTT.

The table lists this clonotype with a few counts. CDR3 loop: CASSRELAGVTGELFF. As DNA, the CDR3 is TGTGCCAGCAGCAGGGAACTAGCGGGAGTGACCGGGGAGCTGTTTTTT. The chain recombines TRBV2 with TRBJ2-2, with TRBD2 matching over 11 bases. Germline CDR1 and CDR2: SNHLY and FYNNEI. With 6 bases clipped from V and 5 bases from J, the junction kept 8 bases outside the gene matches. The CDR3 sequence is 16 residues long.

This clonotype was detected only a few times. The rearrangement uses TRBV5-1 and TRBJ2-5, with 11 bases fitting TRBD2. Germline-derived CDR1 and CDR2 are SGHRS and YFSETQ. This CDR3 is built from 15 residues. Germline trimming cut 1 base from V and 4 bases from J; bases unmatched to any gene: 3. Here the CDR3 DNA reads TGCGCCAGCAGCTTGAAACTAGCGGGAGTAGAGACCCAGTACTTC. This codes for CASSLKLAGVETQYF.

This clonotype was seen many times. The CDR3 region is CSVGTRRNEQFF. The CDR3 DNA reads TGCAGCGTCGGGACTCGGCGCAATGAGCAGTTCTTC. This chain connects TRBV29-1 to TRBJ2-1, with D perhaps TRBD2 (6 bases). Trimming took off 6 bases at V and 6 bases at J, with 12 bases between the two ends. CDR1 is SQVTM, CDR2 ANQGSEA, per germline. The CDR3 has 12 amino acids.

About this clonotype itself: This may stem from a read error, because a much larger clone lies one nucleotide away. The chain combines TRBV7-9 with TRBJ2-5, with D possibly being TRBD1 (5 bases). Looked up from germline, CDR1 is SEHNR and CDR2 is FQNEAQ (reference sequence). Trimming stripped 2 bases from V and 5 bases from J, with 15 bases between. The CDR3 extends over 15 amino acids. The CDR3, as DNA: TGTGCCAGCAGCTTATTGCTGGGGCGGTTGGAGACCCAGTACTTC. Translated, it gives CASSLLLGRLETQYF.

This clonotype was observed many times. This rearrangement joins TRBV28 to TRBJ2-7; 7 bases match TRBD1. CDR1 is MDHEN, CDR2 SYDVKM, per germline. The CDR3 covers 14 residues. Trimming took 11 bases from V and 2 from J; bases not matched to a gene: 12. CDR3 coding DNA: TGTGCCTCCCCCCCGCCGGGACAGACCTACGAGCAGTACTTC. Translation gives CASPPPGQTYEQYF. Using reference TRBV28 and TRBJ2-7 for the parts outside the CDR3, the full variable domain is DVKVTQSSRYLVKRTGEKVFLECVQDMDHENMFWYRQDPGLGLRLIYFSYDVKMKEKGDIPEGYSVSREKKERFSLILESASTNQTSMYLCASPPPGQTYEQYFGPGTRLTVT.

The CDR3 protein is CASSQKQAGTAKQFF. Written as DNA, the CDR3 is TGTGCCAGCTCACAGAAACAAGCCGGGACAGCGAAGCAGTTCTTC. The V gene is TRBV18, the J gene TRBJ2-1, with 7 bases fitting TRBD1. Trimming took 4 bases from V and 11 from J; bases not matched to a gene: 14. The germline CDR1 and CDR2 sequences are KGHSH and LQKENI. CDR3 length: 15 amino acids.

The table lists this clonotype with a few counts. A single base separates this from a much larger clone, so it may be a read error. This chain joins TRBV11-2 and TRBJ2-2, with 9 nucleotides matching TRBD1. J lost 3 bases, V lost 4 bases, and 9 bases had no gene match. The CDR3 has 17 residues. Germline CDR1 SGHAT, CDR2 FQNNGV. The CDR3 nucleotides are TGTGCCAGCAGCTCCACAGGGGGCATAAGGGACACCGGGGAGCTGTTTTTT. Translated: CASSSTGGIRDTGELFF.

About this clonotype itself: It differs at one base from a far larger clone, so likely a read error. J is TRBJ2-3 and V is TRBV7-2; D not resolved. Germline lookup yields CDR1 SGHTA and CDR2 FQGNSA. The CDR3 covers 11 residues. This chain's CDR3 is CASSLRDAQYF. The CDR3 coding sequence is TGTGCCAGCAGCTTGAGAGATGCGCAGTATTTT.

V and J are TRBV20-1 and TRBJ2-5, with 8 bases that match TRBD2. V lost 0 bases, J lost 3 bases, and 6 bases stayed unmatched. The germline V gene has CDR1 DFQATT and CDR2 SNEGSKA (reference sequence). The CDR3 totals 15 residues. The CDR3 nucleotides are TGCAGTGCTAGAGATATACTAGCGGTTGAAGAGACCCAGTACTTC. Amino acid sequence: CSARDILAVEETQYF.

This clonotype was seen ten or more times. The V and J genes are TRBV2 and TRBJ2-2, with 8 bases aligning to TRBD2. V was pared by 8 bases and J by 4 bases, with 3 bases of the junction left unmatched. CDR1 and CDR2 from the germline V gene are SNHLY and FYNNEI. This CDR3 region has 13 residues. CDR3: CASGLASTGELFF. The CDR3 bases are TGTGCCAGCGGACTAGCTTCCACCGGGGAGCTGTTTTTT.

This clonotype was detected only a few times. The rearrangement links TRBV4-2 to TRBJ2-7; D unresolved. The germline V and J ends were trimmed by 1 base and 3 bases, with 7 bases remaining between them. This CDR3 has 13 residues. Germline values: CDR1 LGHNA, CDR2 YNFKEQ. CDR3 in DNA: TGTGCCAGCAGCCAAGGGCTAGTCTACGAGCAGTACTTC. It codes for CASSQGLVYEQYF.

The V gene is TRBV5-5, the J gene TRBJ2-1, with 8 bases lining up with TRBD2. CDR1 SGHKS and CDR2 YYEKEE come from the germline V gene (reference sequence). This CDR3 spans 14 amino acids. V was pared by 0 bases and J by 7 bases, with 3 bases of the junction left unmatched. CDR3 nucleotides: TGTGCCAGCAGCTTGGGGGCTAGCGGGAATGAGCAGTTCTTC. Translation: CASSLGASGNEQFF.

This clonotype has a count of ten or more. The chain couples TRBV20-1 to TRBJ1-1, with D unresolved. This CDR3 contains 13 residues. Trimming stripped 1 base from V and 0 bases from J, with 6 bases between. Germline CDR1 DFQATT, CDR2 SNEGSKA (reference sequence). The CDR3 DNA reads TGCAGTGCTAGAGGACAAATGAACACTGAAGCTTTCTTT. Residues: CSARGQMNTEAFF.

This clonotype was seen more than once but under ten times. The chain recombines TRBV5-1 with TRBJ2-2, with D maybe TRBD2 (6 bases). V dropped 4 bases and J dropped 0 bases, with 10 bases sitting between them. Germline values: CDR1 SGHRS, CDR2 YFSETQ. The CDR3 covers 15 residues. This chain's CDR3 is CASSPGSPNTGELFF. The CDR3 nucleotides are TGCGCCAGCAGCCCCGGGAGCCCGAACACCGGGGAGCTGTTTTTT.

The table lists this clonotype with many counts. This rearrangement joins TRBV7-3 to TRBJ2-3; 16 bases map to TRBD2. The CDR3 length is 17 residues. CDR1 is SGHTA, CDR2 FQGTGA, per germline. Losses at the gene ends were 4 bases for V and 4 bases for J; bases not matched to a gene: 5. The CDR3: CASSSGTSGRAADTQYF. In DNA, the CDR3 is TGTGCCAGCAGCTCCGGGACTAGCGGGAGGGCGGCAGATACGCAGTATTTT.

In this sample, this clonotype turned up many times. The rearrangement joins TRBV6-1 to TRBJ2-1; a weak D match, TRBD2 (5 bases). CDR1 MNHNS and CDR2 SASEGT come from the germline V gene. V was trimmed by 2 bases and J by 5 bases, leaving 16 bases between them. The CDR3 extends over 16 amino acids. The CDR3 DNA follows: TGTGCCAGCAGTGAACTTGGGGTACTGAGGGACAATGAGCAGTTCTTC. This sequence encodes CASSELGVLRDNEQFF.

Only a few counts were recorded for this clonotype. The gene calls are TRBV5-1 and TRBJ2-3, with D possibly matching TRBD2 (7 bases). This CDR3 spans 15 amino acids. The germline CDR1 and CDR2 sequences are SGHRS and YFSETQ. V was trimmed by 0 bases and J by 6 bases, leaving 14 bases between them. The CDR3 DNA sequence: TGCGCCAGCAGCTTGGTTCGCAGGGGAGGGGATACGCAGTATTTT. Its translation is CASSLVRRGGDTQYF.

Many counts were recorded for this clonotype. The rearrangement uses TRBV4-3 and TRBJ2-1; D ambiguous. Deletions cut 0 bases from V and 2 bases from J, with 11 bases between. Germline V gene sequence: CDR1 LGHNA, CDR2 YSLEER. This CDR3 has 16 residues. The CDR3 nucleotides are TGCGCCAGCAGCCAAGATCGCGGCGGCGCCTACAATGAGCAGTTCTTC. This gives the protein CASSQDRGGAYNEQFF.

In its sample, this clonotype was seen a few times. The chain carries TRBV27 and TRBJ1-1; weak D call: TRBD1 (5 bases). With 2 bases removed from V and 2 bases from J, the gap between germline ends came to 24 bases. This CDR3 spans 19 amino acids. Looked up from germline, CDR1 is MNHEY and CDR2 is SMNVEV (reference sequence). The CDR3 is CASSLQFSHGGTGNTEAFF. Here the CDR3 DNA reads TGTGCCAGCAGTTTACAATTCTCCCACGGGGGAACCGGTAACACTGAAGCTTTCTTT.

Many counts were recorded for this clonotype. The gene calls are TRBV6-5 and TRBJ2-3; D gene unclear. The germline V gene has CDR1 MNHEY and CDR2 SVGAGI. The CDR3 extends over 16 amino acids. Between the trimmed V and J ends, which lost 0 bases and 5 bases, there was a span of 15 bases. CDR3 loop: CASSYSKGLNGDTQYF. In DNA, the CDR3 is TGTGCCAGCAGTTACTCGAAAGGTCTGAACGGAGATACGCAGTATTTT.

This clonotype showed up many times. The chain couples TRBV7-2 to TRBJ2-5, with 9 bases identical to TRBD2. The CDR3 has 14 amino acids. V was pared by 5 bases and J by 5 bases, with 6 bases of the junction left unmatched. The germline gives CDR1 SGHTA, CDR2 FQGNSA. In nucleotides, the CDR3 is TGTGCCAGCAGCAGTAGCGGGAGTGGGGAGACCCAGTACTTC. Its translation: CASSSSGSGETQYF.